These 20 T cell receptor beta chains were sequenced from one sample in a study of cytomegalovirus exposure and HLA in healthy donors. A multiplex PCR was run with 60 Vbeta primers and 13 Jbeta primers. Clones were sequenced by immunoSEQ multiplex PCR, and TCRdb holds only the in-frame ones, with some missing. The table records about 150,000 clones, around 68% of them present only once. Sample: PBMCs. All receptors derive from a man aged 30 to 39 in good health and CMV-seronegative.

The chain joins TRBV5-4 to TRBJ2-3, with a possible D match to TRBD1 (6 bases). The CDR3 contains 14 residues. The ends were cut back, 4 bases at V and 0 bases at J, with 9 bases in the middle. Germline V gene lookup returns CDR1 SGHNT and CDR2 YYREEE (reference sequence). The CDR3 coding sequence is TGTGCCAGCAGCCACAGGGTCAGCACAGATACGCAGTATTTT. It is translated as CASSHRVSTDTQYF.

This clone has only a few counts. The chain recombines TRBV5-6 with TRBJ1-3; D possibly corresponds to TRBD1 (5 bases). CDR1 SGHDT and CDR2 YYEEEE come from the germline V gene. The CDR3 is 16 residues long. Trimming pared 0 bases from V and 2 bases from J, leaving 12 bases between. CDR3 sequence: CASSLVAGPTGNTIYF. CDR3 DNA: TGTGCCAGCAGCTTGGTGGCGGGACCGACTGGAAACACCATATATTTT.

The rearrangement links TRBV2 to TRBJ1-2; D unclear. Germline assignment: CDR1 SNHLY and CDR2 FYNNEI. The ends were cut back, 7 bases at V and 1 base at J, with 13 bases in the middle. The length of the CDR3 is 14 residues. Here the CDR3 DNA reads TGTGCCAGCAAGGCAGTAGCTAATAACTATGGCTACACCTTC. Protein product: CASKAVANNYGYTF.

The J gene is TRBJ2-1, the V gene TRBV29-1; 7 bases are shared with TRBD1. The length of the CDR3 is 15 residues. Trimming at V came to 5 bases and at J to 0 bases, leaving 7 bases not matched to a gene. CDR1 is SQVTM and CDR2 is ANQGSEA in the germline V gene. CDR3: CSVPPGQSSYNEQFF. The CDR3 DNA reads TGCAGCGTTCCACCGGGACAGAGCTCCTACAATGAGCAGTTCTTC.

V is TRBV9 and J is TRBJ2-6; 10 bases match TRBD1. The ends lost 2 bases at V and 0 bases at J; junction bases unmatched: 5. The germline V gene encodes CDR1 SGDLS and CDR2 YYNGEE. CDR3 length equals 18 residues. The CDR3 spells CASSVTTGGVSGANVLTF. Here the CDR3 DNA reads TGTGCCAGCAGCGTTACGACAGGGGGCGTCTCTGGGGCCAACGTCCTGACTTTC.

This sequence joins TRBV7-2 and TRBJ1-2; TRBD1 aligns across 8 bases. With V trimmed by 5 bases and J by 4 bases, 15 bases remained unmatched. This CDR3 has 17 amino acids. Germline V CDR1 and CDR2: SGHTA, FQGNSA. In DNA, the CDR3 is TGTGCCAGCAGCCCCCCCGGGACAGGCGAGATCGGCTATGGCTACACCTTC. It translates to CASSPPGTGEIGYGYTF.

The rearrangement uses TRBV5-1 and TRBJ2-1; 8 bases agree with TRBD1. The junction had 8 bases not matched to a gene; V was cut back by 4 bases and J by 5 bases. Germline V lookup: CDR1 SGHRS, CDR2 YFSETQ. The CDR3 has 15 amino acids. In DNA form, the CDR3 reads TGCGCCAGCAGCCCTGGGACAGGAGGTAACAATGAGCAGTTCTTC. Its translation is CASSPGTGGNNEQFF.

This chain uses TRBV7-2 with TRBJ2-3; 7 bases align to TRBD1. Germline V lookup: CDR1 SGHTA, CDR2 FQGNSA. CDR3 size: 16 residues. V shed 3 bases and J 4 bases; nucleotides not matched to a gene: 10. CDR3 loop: CASSFFGTVASDTQYF. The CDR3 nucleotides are TGTGCCAGCAGCTTTTTCGGGACAGTAGCTTCAGATACGCAGTATTTT.

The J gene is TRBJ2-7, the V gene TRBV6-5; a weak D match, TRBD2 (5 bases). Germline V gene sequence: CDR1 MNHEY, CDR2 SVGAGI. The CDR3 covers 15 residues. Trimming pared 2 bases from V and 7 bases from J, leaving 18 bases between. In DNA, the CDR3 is TGTGCCAGCAGTTACGCGGACCTTGATCCGGGGGAGCAGTACTTC. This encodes CASSYADLDPGEQYF.

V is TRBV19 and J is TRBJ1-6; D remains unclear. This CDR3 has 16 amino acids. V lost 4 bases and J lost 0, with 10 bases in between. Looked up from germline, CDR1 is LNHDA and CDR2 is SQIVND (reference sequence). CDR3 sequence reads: CASSNDRSSYNSPLHF. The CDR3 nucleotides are TGTGCCAGTAGTAACGACCGGAGCTCCTATAATTCACCCCTCCACTTT.

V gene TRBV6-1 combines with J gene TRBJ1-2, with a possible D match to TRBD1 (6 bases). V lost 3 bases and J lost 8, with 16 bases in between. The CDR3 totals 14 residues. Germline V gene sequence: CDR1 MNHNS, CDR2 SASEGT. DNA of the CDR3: TGTGCCAGCAGTGATCTTATCAGGGGTTGGGGCTACACCTTC. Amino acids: CASSDLIRGWGYTF.

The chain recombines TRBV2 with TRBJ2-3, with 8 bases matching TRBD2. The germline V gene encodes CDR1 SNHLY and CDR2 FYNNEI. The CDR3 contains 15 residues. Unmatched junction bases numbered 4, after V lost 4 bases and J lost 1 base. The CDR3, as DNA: TGTGCCAGCAGTGCGGGGCGGGGGGGCACAGATACGCAGTATTTT. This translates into CASSAGRGGTDTQYF.

The DNA for the CDR3 is TGTGCCAGCAGTGTTAGCGGGGGCCAAGAGACCCAGTACTTC. This gives the protein CASSVSGGQETQYF. This rearrangement joins TRBV6-1 to TRBJ2-5, with 9 bases identical to TRBD2. Germline CDR1 is MNHNS and CDR2 is SASEGT. V shed 4 bases and J 1 base; nucleotides not matched to a gene: 1. The CDR3 has 14 amino acids.

This chain's CDR3 is CASSPGQPYEQYF. The CDR3 DNA sequence: TGTGCCAGCAGCCCCGGACAGCCTTACGAGCAGTACTTC. The V gene is TRBV7-8, the J gene TRBJ2-7; D perhaps matches TRBD1 (6 bases). CDR1 is SGHVS and CDR2 is FQNEAQ in the germline V gene. The CDR3 covers 13 residues. V lost 5 bases, J lost 4 bases, and 12 bases lay in between.

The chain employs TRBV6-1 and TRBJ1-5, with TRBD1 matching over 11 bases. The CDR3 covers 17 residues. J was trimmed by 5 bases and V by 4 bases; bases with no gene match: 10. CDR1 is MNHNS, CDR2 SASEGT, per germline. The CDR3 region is CASSVLSKGQGDQPQHF. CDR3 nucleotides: TGTGCCAGCAGTGTTCTCTCTAAGGGACAGGGGGATCAGCCCCAGCATTTT.

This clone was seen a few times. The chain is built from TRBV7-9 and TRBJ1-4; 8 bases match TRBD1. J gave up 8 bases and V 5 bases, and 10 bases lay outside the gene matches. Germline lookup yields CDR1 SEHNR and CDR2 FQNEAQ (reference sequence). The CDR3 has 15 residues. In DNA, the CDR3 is TGTGCCAGCAGCAGTAACAGGGGGGCGGAGGAAAAACTGTTTTTT. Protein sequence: CASSSNRGAEEKLFF.

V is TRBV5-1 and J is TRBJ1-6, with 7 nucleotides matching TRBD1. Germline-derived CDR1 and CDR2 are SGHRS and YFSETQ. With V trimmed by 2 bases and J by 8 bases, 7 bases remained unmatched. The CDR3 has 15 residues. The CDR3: CASSLRQGGDSPLHF. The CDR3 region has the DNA TGCGCCAGCAGCTTAAGACAGGGTGGGGATTCACCCCTCCACTTT.

CDR3 amino acids: CSVDGQGLDGYTF. The CDR3 nucleotides read TGCAGCGTTGATGGGCAGGGGCTCGATGGCTACACCTTC. The rearrangement uses TRBV29-1 and TRBJ1-2; D is perhaps TRBD1 (6 bases). The CDR3 runs to 13 residues. Germline V gives CDR1 SQVTM, CDR2 ANQGSEA. V lost 3 bases and J 6 bases, leaving 14 bases between the germline ends.

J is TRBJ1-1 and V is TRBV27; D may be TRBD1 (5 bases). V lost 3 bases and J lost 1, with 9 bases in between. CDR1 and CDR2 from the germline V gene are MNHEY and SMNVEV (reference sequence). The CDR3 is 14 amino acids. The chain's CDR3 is CASSFTGENTEAFF. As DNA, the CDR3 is TGTGCCAGCAGTTTTACGGGGGAGAACACTGAAGCTTTCTTT.

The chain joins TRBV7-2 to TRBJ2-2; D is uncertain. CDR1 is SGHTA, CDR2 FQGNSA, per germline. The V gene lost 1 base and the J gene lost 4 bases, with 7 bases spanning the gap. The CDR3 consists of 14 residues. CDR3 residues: CASSLGLSTGELFF. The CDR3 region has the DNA TGTGCCAGCAGCTTAGGACTCAGCACCGGGGAGCTGTTTTTT.